This paragraph reports one TCR beta chain. This clone was observed a handful of times. The specificity of this receptor is unknown. Base quality data are lacking; no much larger clone is found one base away. These data are taken from a study of T cell responses to AZD1222 COVID-19 vaccine (dated by TCRdb to about 2021). About the full investigation: Because spike-specific TCR depth and breadth did not differ between the two schedules, AZD1222 recipients who got a second dose at roughly 4 weeks were pooled with those who got a second dose at roughly 12 weeks. TCR sequencing covered over 230 trial participants: nearly 210 given two doses of AZD1222 and around 25 given two doses of MenACWY control vaccine. Trial participants were enrolled by age into 18-55, 56-69 and 70-plus year subgroups, with roughly 160, 29 and 62 TCR-sequenced participants respectively. What the study reported, not specific to this receptor: Vaccine-associated CD4 TCRs spanned the whole spike protein, with dominant responses in regions 160-218 and 743-854. Conclusions about previously exposed vaccinees are limited because only six or seven AZD1222 recipients were SARS-CoV-2 seropositive at baseline. No day 14 peak-response samples were available, so repertoires were characterized only after the peak T cell response. Epitopes outside the regions mutated in the B.1.351 and B.1.1.7 variants were reportedly recognized by nearly half of the unique spike-specific TCRs. In the small 56-69-year group, the increase in depth fell short of significance, most likely because of low power. After two AZD1222 doses, spike-specific TCR breadth and depth were significantly higher than at day 0 and than in MenACWY recipients. Participants were mostly white British, with more females than males. The authors suggested clonal diversity may have been underestimated.

Taken with the paper, the label for time point translates to: baseline before first vaccination. Samples from vaccinated people were obtained from the UK trials COV001 and COV002, which included a single-blind randomized controlled phase 2/3 trial of AZD1222 (ChAdOx1 nCoV-19) in healthy adults. For TCRbeta chain sequencing, PBMC samples from trial participants were taken at day 0 and at day 28 after the second dose. The CDR1 and CDR2 encoded by the germline V gene are SGHRS and YFSETQ. Clipping removes 3 bases from V and 1 base from J, with 6 as the unmatched junction base count. The CDR3 runs 17 amino acids, cysteine and phenylalanine included. Only CDR3 DNA remains: 51 bases, in frame from the first base. The CDR3 regions of human TCRbeta chains were analyzed by immunosequencing. From the authors' description of their analysis: Repertoire TCRs were checked for matches against a reference library of SARS-CoV-2-specific TCRs that had been generated using the MIRA antigen-specificity platform. Breadth was defined as the fraction of unique TCRs that were SARS-CoV-2-associated. Depth was defined as the fraction of total T cells that were SARS-CoV-2-associated. Using the MIRA data, every spike-specific TCR was mapped to the spike region that the TCR reacted to and assigned to either a CD4 or a CD8 class. Log10-transformed breadth and depth values were compared by one-way ANOVA with Sidak's multiple comparisons tests. In its TCRdb copy, this immuneACCESS table keeps in-frame sequences only and misses some clones. Where compared with another copy, unresolved V genes explain less than half of these, and the others have no known cause. V and J calls and clone size are copied from that table; D and trimming were computed from the DNA. This sample holds some 130,000 clones; approximately 90% were observed only once. The ten largest clonotypes hold roughly 1.5% of the sample.

The sequenced sample was peripheral blood, obtained on day 0 of AZD1222 vaccination. This clonotype was obtained from an adult in good health. The chain uses TRBV5-1 and TRBJ2-2, and TRBD2 aligns with 10 junction nucleotides. This receptor carries the CDR3 CASSSGLAGVNTGELFF. In nucleotide form, the sequence is TGCGCCAGCAGCTCGGGGCTAGCGGGGGTGAACACCGGGGAGCTGTTTTTT.